This T cell receptor (beta chain) is drawn from a study of metastatic and nonmetastatic thyroid tumors. Study-wide findings and caveats: The study reportedly found significantly higher TCR beta diversity in malignant thyroid tumors than benign nodules, in blood and tumor.

In this sample, this clone turned up once. Its cognate antigen is unknown. Losses at the gene ends were 8 bases for V and 1 base for J; bases not matched to a gene: 4. Germline V gives CDR1 MNHNS, CDR2 SASEGT. CDR3 length equals 13 residues. TCRdb reprocessed the PCR reads via MiXCR. The sample has tens of thousands of clones; approximately 20% are singletons. No treatment of any kind had been given to any patient before thyroid surgery. This sequence was found in a female donor with papillary thyroid cancer or a benign thyroid nodule (not recorded which). Some clones in this sample may be carry-over from other donors' samples. The rearrangement uses TRBV6-1 and TRBJ1-1; 7 nucleotides agree with TRBD1. Specimen: blood. CDR3 amino acids: CASLDRANTEAFF. DNA for the CDR3: TGTGCCAGCCTCGACAGGGCGAACACTGAAGCTTTCTTT.